This T cell receptor (beta chain) was captured by sequencing in a study of blood T cells in healthy people across ages. A second PCR of about 7 to 12 cycles used a sample-barcoded 5' primer and a J-beta primer mix. Carrying 12 random nucleotides, a template-switch adaptor labeled each individual cDNA molecule. Each CDR3 protein is one row after TCRdb ran MiXCR on the 5' RACE reads. The sample shows around 1,800,000 distinct CDR3 sequences, roughly two fifths of them seen only once. Germline values: CDR1 ENHRY, CDR2 SYGVKD. With 3 bases removed from V and 4 bases from J, the gap between germline ends came to 6 bases. The CDR3 covers 12 residues. In regard to this clonotype: As yet, its antigen is unknown.

Study findings and constraints: Per million T cells, TCR beta diversity dropped roughly linearly as age increased.

V and J are TRBV10-3 and TRBJ1-2; no clear D. The sequence derives from a human donor in good health. Sequences were obtained from blood. CDR3: CAISEHSYGYTF. DNA for the CDR3: TGTGCCATCAGTGAACACAGCTATGGCTACACCTTC.